The 5 T cell receptor beta chains below all came from one sample that was sequenced in a study of human T cells and chemical hapten exposure. TCRdb re-analysed the RACE reads in MiXCR, keeping a single row per CDR3 protein. Of 82,000 or so distinct CDR3 sequences detected, 10% to 15% appear once; the ten largest clones hold around 5.8%. This sample's time point: patch test 3, about 24 weeks after DPC sensitization. Treatment reported: therapeutic diphenylcyclopropenone sensitization with weekly scalp DPC. The sequences come from whole blood, collected in connection with sensitization to the hapten diphenylcyclopropenone (DPC). The receptors stem from a woman aged 50 to 60 with alopecia areata. Some clones in this sample may be carry-over from other donors' samples.

Ten or more counts support this clonotype. J is TRBJ2-2 and V is TRBV5-1; a possible D gene is TRBD2 (6 bases). V was cut by 1 base and J by 0 bases, with 13 bases left in between. CDR1 is SGHRS and CDR2 is YFSETQ in the germline V gene. The CDR3 contains 17 residues. The CDR3 loop reads CASSLTRGGTNTGELFF. In DNA, the CDR3 is TGCGCCAGCAGCTTGACTCGCGGCGGGACGAACACCGGGGAGCTGTTTTTT.

This clonotype showed up many times. The chain combines TRBV7-9 with TRBJ2-1, with 10 bases that match TRBD1. This CDR3 contains 14 residues. The J segment lost 4 bases and the V segment lost 8 bases, leaving 5 bases of the junction unmatched. From germline, CDR1 is SEHNR and CDR2 FQNEAQ (reference sequence). The CDR3 here is CASLPGQGYNEQFF. The CDR3, as DNA: TGTGCCAGCTTACCGGGACAGGGGTACAATGAGCAGTTCTTC.

At least ten counts were recorded for this clonotype. CDR3 DNA: TGTGCCAGCAGCGGAGAGACAGGAACCACCGGGGAGCTGTTTTTT. Translated: CASSGETGTTGELFF. V gene TRBV7-9 combines with J gene TRBJ2-2, with TRBD1 as a possible D gene (6 bases). The V end lost 5 bases, the J end lost 4 bases, and 14 bases lay between the germline ends. The CDR3 sequence is 15 residues long. The germline V gene has CDR1 SEHNR and CDR2 FQNEAQ (reference sequence).

The chain is built from TRBV7-9 and TRBJ2-1, with 7 bases lining up with TRBD2. This CDR3 is built from 14 residues. J lost 9 bases, V lost 1 base, and 6 bases had no gene match. CDR1 is SEHNR and CDR2 is FQNEAQ in the germline V gene (reference sequence). The CDR3 loop is CASSLGASGTEQFF. The DNA of the CDR3 is TGTGCCAGCAGCTTAGGTGCTAGCGGTACTGAGCAGTTCTTC.

V usage is TRBV6-4 and J usage is TRBJ2-4; no firm D call. Per the germline V gene, CDR1 is MRHNA and CDR2 is SNTAGT. CDR3 length: 16 residues. Trimming shortened V by 0 bases and J by 3 bases, and 12 bases separated the two germline ends. CDR3 loop: CASSDSRSDGKNIQYF. CDR3 DNA: TGTGCCAGCAGTGACTCGAGAAGCGACGGCAAAAACATTCAGTACTTC.